This T cell receptor (beta chain) is drawn from a study of graft-versus-host responses after intestinal transplantation. The overall study: Each recipient received a multivisceral, liver-intestinal, or isolated intestinal graft. Every recipient had anti-thymocyte globulin induction and roughly three years of tacrolimus plus steroids.

V lost 4 bases, J lost 8 bases, and 21 bases lay in between. Germline V lookup: CDR1 LGHNA, CDR2 YSLEER. This CDR3 region has 16 residues. Findings and caveats of the study: Ileal or blood samples showed some GvH clones first, and such clones were also found in recipient marrow.

With respect to this clone: Its cognate antigen is unknown.

Data came from immunoSEQ multiplex PCR; TCRdb stores just in-frame clones and leaves some out. The data contain about 88,000 clones, 94% of them seen just once; the ten biggest clones take up more than 0.15%. The chain links TRBV4-3 to TRBJ2-1; TRBD1 might be the D (5 bases). The sample was unstimulated CD4+ T cells sorted from spleen or lymph node cells, taken before transplant. The clonotype comes from a human donor who was the organ donor for an intestinal transplant. Here the CDR3 reads CASSPPNGAGFHEQFF. CDR3 DNA: TGCGCCAGCAGCCCCCCCAATGGGGCAGGTTTCCATGAGCAGTTCTTC.